This T cell receptor beta chain was found in a study of naive and memory T cell subsets (dated by TCRdb to 2017 to 2019). Notes on the research overall: The figure summarizing the skin biopsy and whole blood samples listed about 10 blood donors, 7 tuberculin skin test biopsies and 3 saline control biopsies. PCR2 was typically a SYBR Green qPCR stopped at a set threshold; low-input samples could instead use end-point PCR (approximately 6 cycles).

The method was 5' RACE. The ligated cDNA was amplified by four rounds of PCR, in which nested alpha and beta constant region primers were used together with the SP2 primer. For the blood and skin samples, reverse transcription of TCR RNA was done with SuperScript IV along with alpha and beta constant region primers. Using T4 RNA ligase 1, an oligonucleotide carrying both the Illumina SP2 primer and a UMI was ligated onto the 3' end of the cDNA. To prevent hairpin formation, the 12-nucleotide UMI was made up of two random hexamers with an eight-base spacer between them. TCR alpha and beta chain libraries were processed separately from the second PCR onward, with dual indexing for multiplexing. After pooling, the indexed libraries were analyzed by capillary electrophoresis and sequenced on either an Illumina MiSeq or NextSeq. PhiX DNA at roughly 4.5-7.5% was added to the libraries to raise base diversity and improve cluster recognition. The authors processed their data as follows. Demultiplexor extracted UMIs from read 2, combined them with read 1 TCR sequence, and split reads by sample indices. Decombinator identified V and J genes and V-J junctions, assigning each TCR a five-part identifier including V and J deletions. Collapsinator used UMIs to correct sequencing errors and PCR amplification heterogeneity, producing a UMI-based abundance for each TCR. CDR3Translator turned identifiers into nucleotide sequence, translated the nucleotide sequence into amino acids, and pulled out CDR3 regions based on terminal motifs. After normalization to the amount of input RNA, the error-corrected alpha and beta TCR counts from blood and from skin were compared. TCRdb's own reprocessing of the public reads used fastp at Q25 and MiXCR and kept productive beta chains. Identical CDR3 protein sequences are pooled into one entry, listed with their most common genes and DNA. TCRdb's processing, not the study's, gives the V and J calls here. In all, the sample holds about 62,000 distinct CDR3 sequences, and around 8% of those were seen once. The top ten hold 15% to 20% of the sample.

The study described a robust, sensitive protocol for amplifying, sequencing and analyzing TCRs, using 3' ligation of a UMI-containing oligonucleotide to TCR cDNA. For whole blood analysis, approximately 2.4 ml of peripheral blood was collected from healthy adult volunteers into Tempus tubes, and RNA was extracted following the manufacturer's instructions. Total RNA was treated with RQ1 DNase, without cell sorting, prior to reverse transcription, with an input of about 1 to 1000 ng being targeted. Libraries were prepared from skin biopsies and whole blood to test how robust the pipeline was in samples where T cells are a minority population. The germline V gene provides CDR1 MNHEY and CDR2 SVGEGT. V is clipped by 2 bases and J by 6 bases, and the sequence between their germline boundaries is 10 bases long. The CDR3 covers 14 residues, taking in both the cysteine and the phenylalanine. Only the CDR3 portion is preserved as DNA: 42 bases, with reading frame beginning at the first base.

To note about this clonotype: There is no known antigen for this receptor. Base-call qualities are not available, and no considerably larger clone is one nucleotide away.

Beyond this particular receptor, the publication reports: The RNA-based method was acknowledged to be potentially sensitive to changes in TCR transcripts with T cell activation and differentiation.

The receptor was derived from a female donor in good health. The rearranged segments are TRBV6-2 or TRBV6-3 and TRBJ2-2; TRBD1 is perhaps the D gene, given 6 matching bases. The sequence in DNA is TGTGCCAGCAGTTACAACAGGGTAGCCGGGGAGCTGTTTTTT. The encoded protein is CASSYNRVAGELFF.